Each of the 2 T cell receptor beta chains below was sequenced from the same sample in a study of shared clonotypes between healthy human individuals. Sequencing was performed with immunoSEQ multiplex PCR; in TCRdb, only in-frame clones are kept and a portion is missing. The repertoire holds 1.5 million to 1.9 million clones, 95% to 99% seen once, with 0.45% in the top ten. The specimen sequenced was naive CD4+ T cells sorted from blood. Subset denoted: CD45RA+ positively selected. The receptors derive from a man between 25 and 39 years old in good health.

The CDR3 is CASSRDVGTNPYGYTF. In DNA, the CDR3 is TGTGCCAGCAGCCGGGATGTCGGGACAAACCCGTATGGCTACACCTTC. The chain combines TRBV5-4 with TRBJ1-2; D possibly corresponds to TRBD1 (6 bases). V gave up 4 bases and J gave up 5 bases, with 21 bases separating them. Germline V gives CDR1 SGHNT, CDR2 YYREEE (reference sequence). There are 16 residues in the CDR3.

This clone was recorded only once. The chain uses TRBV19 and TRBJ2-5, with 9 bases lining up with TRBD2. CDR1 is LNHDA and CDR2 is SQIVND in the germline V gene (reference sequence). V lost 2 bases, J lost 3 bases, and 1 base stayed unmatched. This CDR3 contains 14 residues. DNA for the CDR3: TGTGCCAGTAGTATACTAGCGGGAAAAGAGACCCAGTACTTC. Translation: CASSILAGKETQYF.